This record concerns one TCR beta chain sequence. Its antigen is not yet known. No clone much larger than this one lies a single base away; base qualities are absent. The data derive from a study of T cell responses to AZD1222 COVID-19 vaccine (dated by TCRdb to the early 2020s). Background on the whole study: AZD1222 recipients given second doses at about 4 weeks or at about 12 weeks were pooled, since spike-specific TCR depth and breadth were not found to differ between the two schedules. Trial participants were enrolled into age subgroups of 18-55, 56-69 and 70-plus years, which contained about 150, 28 and 57 TCR-sequenced participants, respectively. TCR sequencing was performed for about 250 trial participants, of whom some 200 were given two doses of AZD1222 and around 25 were given two doses of MenACWY control vaccine. What the authors observed across the whole study: Reportedly, almost half of the unique spike-specific TCRs recognized epitopes lying outside the regions that are mutated in the B.1.351 and B.1.1.7 variants. Conclusions about previously exposed vaccinees are limited, since just a handful of AZD1222 recipients were seropositive for SARS-CoV-2 at baseline. Participants were mostly white British and included more females than males, and it was suggested by the authors that clonal diversity may have been underestimated. In the small 56-69-year group, the increase in depth fell short of significance, most likely because of low power. Because no day 14 peak-response samples were available, the repertoires could be characterized only after the peak T cell response. Spike-specific TCR breadth and depth rose significantly after two AZD1222 doses compared with day 0 and with MenACWY recipients. CD4 TCRs associated with the vaccine covered the entire spike protein, and the dominant responses were in regions 160-218 and 743-854.

V trim: 3 bases; J trim: 9 bases; unmatched bases: 8. Per the germline V gene, KGHDR is the CDR1 and SFDVKD is the CDR2. From cysteine to phenylalanine, the CDR3 is 15 amino acids long. Only the CDR3 part of the read is kept: 45 bases, read in frame from the first base. The CDR3 regions of human TCRbeta chains were analyzed by immunosequencing. Per the source publication's procedure: Repertoire TCRs were matched against a reference library of SARS-CoV-2-specific TCRs generated with the MIRA antigen-specificity platform. Breadth was defined as the fraction of unique TCRs that were SARS-CoV-2-associated. Depth was defined as the fraction of total T cells that were SARS-CoV-2-associated. Using the MIRA data, each spike-specific TCR was mapped to the spike region that the TCR reacts to and placed in a CD4 or CD8 class. Log10-transformed breadth and depth values were compared by one-way ANOVA with Sidak's multiple comparisons tests. In TCRdb, the immuneACCESS table is reduced to in-frame sequences with V and J assigned. These tables do not hold every clone; where another copy was compared, an unresolved V gene accounts for under half, and the others remain unexplained. V, J and clone size derive from that table, while D and trimming were established from the DNA sequence. This sample comprises 95,000 to 100,000 clones, about 86% of them detected only once. Jointly, the top ten make up more than 1.2% of the sample.

Per the publication, the time point label means: baseline before first vaccination. Vaccinee samples came from UK trials COV001 and COV002, including a single-blind randomized controlled phase 2/3 trial of AZD1222 (ChAdOx1 nCoV-19) in healthy adults. For TCRbeta chain sequencing, PBMC samples were collected from trial participants at day 0 and at day 28 after the second dose. The receptor chain draws on TRBV24-1 and TRBJ1-5; 9 nucleotides in the junction match TRBD1. Material: peripheral blood, obtained on day 0 of AZD1222 vaccination. The TCR sequence derives from an adult in good health. CDR3 protein: CATSDKDRGGWPQHF. The DNA reads TGTGCCACCAGTGATAAGGACAGGGGAGGATGGCCCCAGCATTTT.